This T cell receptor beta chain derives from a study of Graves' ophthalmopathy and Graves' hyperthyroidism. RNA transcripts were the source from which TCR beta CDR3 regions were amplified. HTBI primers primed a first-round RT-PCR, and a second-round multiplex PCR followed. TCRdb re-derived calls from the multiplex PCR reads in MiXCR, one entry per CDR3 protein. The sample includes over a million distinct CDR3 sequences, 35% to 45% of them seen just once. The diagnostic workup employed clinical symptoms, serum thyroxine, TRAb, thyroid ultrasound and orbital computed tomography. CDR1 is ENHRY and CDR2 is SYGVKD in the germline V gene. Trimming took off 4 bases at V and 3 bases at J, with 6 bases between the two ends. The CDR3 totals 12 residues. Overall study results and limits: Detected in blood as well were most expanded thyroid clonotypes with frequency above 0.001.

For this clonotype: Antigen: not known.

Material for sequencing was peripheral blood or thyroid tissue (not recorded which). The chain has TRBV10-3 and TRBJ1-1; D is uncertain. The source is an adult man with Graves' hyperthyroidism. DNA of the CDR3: TGTGCCATCAGTGGAGAAGACACTGAAGCTTTCTTT. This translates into CAISGEDTEAFF.